The 12 T cell receptor beta chains reported below all come from one sample, sequenced in a study of blood T cell repertoires in COVID-19. Repertoires were generated with immunoSEQ multiplex PCR, while TCRdb's copy carries only in-frame clones and drops some. The sample consists of around 120,000 clones, less than 75% of them appearing once. The sequenced material came from peripheral blood. The receptors stem from a human donor with acute or convalescent COVID-19. The donor label of this sample is uncertain.

V gene TRBV7-8 combines with J gene TRBJ1-1; D ambiguous. The germline gives CDR1 SGHVS, CDR2 FQNEAQ. Trimming pared 1 base from V and 0 bases from J, leaving 9 bases between. The CDR3 loop spans 15 amino acids. The CDR3 spells CASSLVWGVNTEAFF. CDR3 bases: TGTGCCAGCAGCTTAGTCTGGGGAGTGAACACTGAAGCTTTCTTT.

This chain joins TRBV28 and TRBJ2-5; tentative D call: TRBD1 (6 bases). Germline CDR1 is MDHEN and CDR2 is SYDVKM. The CDR3 is made up of 14 amino acids. V was clipped by 4 bases and J by 7 bases, with 16 bases between them. The DNA of the CDR3 is TGTGCCAGCAGTTCCCCCCTTGGGGGCGGGACCCAGTACTTC. It yields the protein CASSSPLGGGTQYF.

The genes are TRBV2 and TRBJ2-7, with D maybe TRBD2 (7 bases). CDR3 length equals 14 residues. V lost 3 bases and J 0 bases, leaving 9 bases between the germline ends. Germline V gene data show CDR1 as SNHLY and CDR2 as FYNNEI. CDR3 in DNA: TGTGCCAGCAGTGACGGGGGGCCCTCCTACGAGCAGTACGTC. Translating gives CASSDGGPSYEQYV.

A single count supports this clone. The chain couples TRBV2 to TRBJ1-2, with TRBD1 identical over 7 bases. Germline CDR1 reads SNHLY; CDR2 reads FYNNEI. The ends lost 5 bases at V and 8 bases at J; junction bases unmatched: 17. CDR3 length: 16 residues. The CDR3 DNA follows: TGTGCCAGCAGTCCCCAGGGGGGCAGGTCCGGAAGGGGCTACACCTTC. It is translated as CASSPQGGRSGRGYTF.

The chain has TRBV28 and TRBJ1-2; D possibly corresponds to TRBD1 (5 bases). The ends were cut back, 3 bases at V and 3 bases at J, with 11 bases in the middle. This CDR3 comprises 14 residues. Germline loops: CDR1 MDHEN, CDR2 SYDVKM. The CDR3 DNA reads TGTGCCAGCAGTTTGGGGGGATTAGACTATGGCTACACCTTC. Its translation: CASSLGGLDYGYTF.

The chain links TRBV23-1 to TRBJ2-1, with 8 nucleotides matching TRBD2. TRBV23-1 is recorded as an ORF, its role being uncertain. J lost 12 bases, V lost 0 bases, and 16 bases had no gene match. The CDR3 is 17 amino acids. The CDR3 spells CASSQSGIAGRGQGQFF. In DNA form, the CDR3 reads TGCGCCAGCAGTCAATCGGGGATAGCGGGGAGGGGCCAGGGGCAGTTCTTC.

Note on this clone: A clone one base away is much larger, so this may be a read error. The chain is built from TRBV7-2 and TRBJ2-3; D remains ambiguous. The CDR3 consists of 12 residues. Trimming pared 5 bases from V and 2 bases from J, leaving 5 bases between. The germline CDR1 and CDR2 sequences are SGHTA and FQGNSA. The CDR3 is CASSPFTDTQYF. The CDR3 DNA reads as TGTGCCAGCAGCCCCTTCACAGATACGCAGTATTTT.

This clone was seen once. The chain employs TRBV6-6 and TRBJ1-2; 8 positions agree with TRBD1. Germline V gene lookup returns CDR1 MNHNY and CDR2 SVGAGI (reference sequence). With V trimmed by 5 bases and J by 7 bases, 12 bases remained unmatched. The CDR3 length is 15 residues. The CDR3 reads CASSDIGQGGRGYTF. In DNA, the CDR3 is TGTGCCAGCAGTGACATAGGACAGGGTGGACGTGGCTACACCTTC.

The chain joins TRBV28 to TRBJ2-1; TRBD2 aligns across 12 bases. The CDR3 covers 15 residues. Trimming removed 5 bases from V and 9 bases from J; junction bases left unmatched: 8. Germline-derived CDR1 and CDR2 are MDHEN and SYDVKM. The CDR3 region is CASSKLAGGQGEQFF. Here the CDR3 DNA reads TGTGCCAGCAGTAAACTAGCGGGGGGCCAGGGTGAGCAGTTCTTC.

The gene calls are TRBV18 and TRBJ2-1; 15 nucleotides line up with TRBD2. The CDR3 totals 17 residues. Germline CDR1 is KGHSH and CDR2 is LQKENI. V shed 3 bases and J 6 bases; nucleotides not matched to a gene: 6. In DNA, the CDR3 is TGTGCCAGCTCACCGCGGACTAGCGGGGGGGGGAGCAATGAGCAGTTCTTC. Its translation is CASSPRTSGGGSNEQFF.

This clone has a handful of counts. The chain couples TRBV4-2 to TRBJ2-3; a possible D gene is TRBD1 (5 bases). The CDR3 loop spans 17 amino acids. Between the trimmed V and J ends, which lost 1 base and 4 bases, there was a span of 18 bases. Germline-derived CDR1 and CDR2 are LGHNA and YNFKEQ. CDR3 loop: CASSQVTAQGIPDTQYF. The CDR3 coding sequence is TGTGCCAGCAGCCAAGTGACAGCGCAAGGCATCCCAGATACGCAGTATTTT.

The chain uses TRBV28 and TRBJ1-2; D possibly corresponds to TRBD1 (6 bases). Trimming took 4 bases from V and 4 from J, leaving 22 bases between them. The CDR3 loop spans 17 amino acids. CDR1 is MDHEN, CDR2 SYDVKM, per germline. CDR3 amino acids: CASSSGGQQGLSYGYTF. CDR3 coding DNA: TGTGCCAGCAGTTCTGGGGGACAACAGGGTTTGAGCTATGGCTACACCTTC.